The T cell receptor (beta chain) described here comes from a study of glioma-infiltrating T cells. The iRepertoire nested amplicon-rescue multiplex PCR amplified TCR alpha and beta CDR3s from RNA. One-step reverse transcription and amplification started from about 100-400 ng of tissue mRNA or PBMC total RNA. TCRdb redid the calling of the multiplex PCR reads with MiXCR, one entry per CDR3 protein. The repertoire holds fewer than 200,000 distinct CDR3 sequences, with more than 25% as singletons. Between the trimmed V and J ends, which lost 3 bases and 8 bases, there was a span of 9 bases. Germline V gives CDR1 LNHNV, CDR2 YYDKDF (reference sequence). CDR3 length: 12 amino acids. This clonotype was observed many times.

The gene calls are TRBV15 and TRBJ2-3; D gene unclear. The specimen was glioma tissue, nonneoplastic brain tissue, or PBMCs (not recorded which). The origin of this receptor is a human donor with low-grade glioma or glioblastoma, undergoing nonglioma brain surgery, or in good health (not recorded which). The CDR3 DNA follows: TGTGCCACCAGCAGGGCCCCGGGTACGCAGTATTTT. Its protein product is CATSRAPGTQYF.